This T cell receptor (beta chain) was observed in a study of blood T cells in healthy people across ages (dated by TCRdb to between 2015 and 2017). With regard to the full study: Template switching captured roughly one uniquely barcoded TCR beta cDNA molecule per two T cells in model experiments. To track age-related changes in TCR beta repertoire diversity, the study relied on deep sequencing normalized with unique cDNA molecular identifiers. The study analyzed two additional independent replicas of 1 million unique cDNA reads from the same blood draw for two donors, one aged 18 to 29 and one aged 80 or older. The donors were divided into four age groups: young (average approximately 15 years), middle-aged (over 35), aged (approximately 59) and long-lived (roughly 86). To avoid experimental bias, donors of different ages were distributed randomly across sequencing lanes.

This clonotype was recorded only once. This receptor's antigen is unknown. Base qualities are not provided; no much larger clone lies one nucleotide away. Libraries were made using 5' RACE. The sample was run on an Illumina HiSeq 2500. The second PCR ran for roughly 6 to 11 cycles and used a J-beta primer mix along with a sample-barcoded 5' primer. A template-switch 5' adaptor carrying 12 random nucleotides introduced a unique molecular identifier onto each TCR beta cDNA molecule. Each sample yielded at least 3 million CDR3-containing paired-end reads. The Mint cDNA synthesis kit, primed by a TRBC-specific oligonucleotide, was used to synthesize first-strand cDNA from all RNA. After uracil-DNA glycosylase treatment, a first 18-cycle PCR used universal primers M1SS and BC2_uni_R on all cDNA. In the authors' own workflow: Normalization of each sample was performed by random selection of 1 million high-quality reads, each carrying a distinct molecular identifier. Reads sharing molecular identifiers were discarded rather than binned into consensus sequences. CDR3 identification, clonotype clustering and error correction used MiTCR with a Q25 quality threshold and the strictest error-elimination algorithm. A nonparametric unseen species model with Euler transformation was used to estimate lower-bound total TCR beta diversity. The raw public reads went through TCRdb reprocessing: fastp at Q25, MiXCR clone calling, in-frame beta chains kept. When rows share a CDR3 protein, they turn into one entry using the most common DNA and genes. What appears here as the V and J calls and clone size reflects TCRdb's work, not the paper's. This sample holds 1.5 million or so distinct CDR3 sequences; 42% were observed only once. The top ten clonotypes cover roughly 7.9% of the sample.

What the study reported, not specific to this receptor: Observed TCR beta diversity per million T cells fell roughly linearly with age, and a significant reduction was already apparent by age approximately 41. Estimates of total diversity based on one million sequenced T cells were regarded as lower bounds and as underestimates. Compared with the aged group, more naive CD4+ T cells, fewer expanded clones and increased TCR diversity were shown by the long-lived group, suggesting age selection. A strong correlation was found between observed TCR beta diversity and the percentage of naive T cells measured by flow cytometry. Bulk unsorted PBMC profiling prevented conclusive comparison of naive and antigen-experienced compartments. Because donor CMV infection status was unknown, age-related changes in expanded clonotypes were potentially confounded.

Trimming takes 5 bases from V and 3 bases from J, and the germline ends sit 12 bases apart. CDR1 is given as SGHRS and CDR2 as YFSETQ, both from the germline V gene. Counted from cysteine to phenylalanine, this CDR3 has 14 amino acids. Solely the CDR3 DNA is kept, with 42 bases framed from the first base. Donors were a few dozen systemically healthy Caucasian individuals from Russia aged roughly 6 to 100 years. Around 9.8 milliliters of peripheral blood were collected from each donor into EDTA-treated Vacutainer tubes. PBMCs were isolated by Ficoll-Paque density-gradient centrifugation, with at least 7 million obtained per sample. Total RNA was extracted from PBMCs with Trizol reagent, with at least 5.5 micrograms obtained per sample. For every donor, flow cytometry on a PBMC aliquot measured the percentage of naive CD45RAhigh/CD27high T cells.

The source is a young woman in good health. Sequencing was done on a sample of blood. The chain couples TRBV5-1 to TRBJ2-1; perhaps TRBD2 is the D gene, with 6 bases matching. CDR3 sequence: CASRPEGGYNEQFF. The base sequence is TGCGCCAGCAGGCCGGAGGGCGGCTACAATGAGCAGTTCTTC.